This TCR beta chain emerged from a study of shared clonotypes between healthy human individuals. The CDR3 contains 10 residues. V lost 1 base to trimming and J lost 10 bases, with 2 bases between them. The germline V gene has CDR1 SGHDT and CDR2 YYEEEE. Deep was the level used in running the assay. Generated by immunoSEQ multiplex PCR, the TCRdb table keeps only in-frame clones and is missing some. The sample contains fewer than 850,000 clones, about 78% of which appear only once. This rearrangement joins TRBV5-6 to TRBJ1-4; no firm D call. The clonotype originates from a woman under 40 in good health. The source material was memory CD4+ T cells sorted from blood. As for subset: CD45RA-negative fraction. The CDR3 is CASSLSKLFF. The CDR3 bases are TGTGCCAGCAGCTTGTCAAAACTGTTTTTT.